The source of this TCR beta chain is a study of T cells in Graves' hyperthyroidism and ophthalmopathy. General observations from the study: It was a median about 6 months before onset that the model predicted ophthalmopathy. Researchers found most expanded thyroid clonotypes above 0.001 in blood as well.

The CDR3 runs to 14 residues. Trimming removed 1 base at V and 3 bases at J, with 9 bases between. As for this clonotype: Its specificity is not known.

TCR beta CDR3 regions were amplified from RNA. HTBI primers were the set used in a first-round RT-PCR of the TCR CDR3. One entry per CDR3 protein, called by TCRdb with MiXCR from the multiplex PCR reads. The sample includes some 250,000 distinct CDR3 sequences, about 15% of them seen just once. Input material: blood. The gene calls are TRBV12-3 or TRBV12-4 and TRBJ1-1; tentatively, D is TRBD1 (6 bases). The receptor was isolated from a woman in her fifties or sixties with Graves' hyperthyroidism that later progressed to Graves' ophthalmopathy. The CDR3 nucleotides are TGTGCCAGCAGTTTAGTAACAGGGTACACTGAAGCTTTCTTT. As protein: CASSLVTGYTEAFF.